This section outlines one T cell receptor beta chain sequence together with its context. What it binds is unknown. This specimen includes other DNA sequences encoding the same CDR3. This entry comes from a study of Ad26.COV2.S vaccination and SARS-CoV-2 variants. The CDR3 is made up of 13 amino acids. V was pared by 3 bases and J by 2 bases, with 6 bases between. Treatment described: some 20 received Ad26.COV2.S at low or high dose, single or two shots; 5 received placebo; per-sample allocation not given. The study sampled participants on day 63 after the first vaccine or placebo injection. Study results and caveats: Spike-specific TCR breadth was greater after Ad26.COV2.S than placebo.

TCRdb's table, derived via immunoSEQ multiplex PCR, lists solely in-frame clones and lacks some. The sample carries about 680,000 clones, roughly nine tenths recorded once. This receptor was taken from a person aged 18-65 years who received the Ad26.COV2.S COVID-19 vaccine or a placebo. This chain links TRBV12-3 or TRBV12-4 with TRBJ2-3; D uncertain. Here the sequenced sample was peripheral blood, taken in a trial of Ad26.COV2.S vaccine versus placebo. The DNA of the CDR3 is TGTGCCAGCAGTTTCGGGTTCACAGATACGCAGTATTTT. It specifies CASSFGFTDTQYF.